Below are 20 T cell receptor beta chains sequenced from a single sample in a study of vaccination effects on CD4 cells after COVID-19. TCRdb's table, derived via immunoSEQ multiplex PCR, lists solely in-frame clones and lacks some. Of around 22,000 clones listed, 76% were seen once; the top ten hold around 9.1%. These receptors are not linked to any known antigen. Before sequencing, viral peptide pools were used by the ViraFEST assay to expand antigen-specific CD4+ T cells. Following a roughly 11-day culture, CD4+ T cells were purified. Each participant was administered two doses of either the BNT162b2 or the mRNA-1273 vaccine. This sample comprised CD4+ T cells from PBMCs cultured with HCoV-229E spike peptides, obtained after COVID-19 vaccination. Source of these receptors: a human donor who received a COVID-19 vaccine.

This rearrangement joins TRBV2 to TRBJ2-2, with 11 bases fitting TRBD2. There are 15 residues in the CDR3. Germline V gene data show CDR1 as SNHLY and CDR2 as FYNNEI. V shed 10 bases and J 5 bases; nucleotides not matched to a gene: 9. CDR3 DNA: TGTGCCACGGGCCCAGCTAGCGGGAGGACCGGGGAGCTGTTTTTT. Translating it yields CATGPASGRTGELFF.

This rearrangement joins TRBV30 to TRBJ2-5; tentative D call: TRBD1 (6 bases). Between the trimmed V and J ends, which lost 4 bases and 5 bases, there was a span of 17 bases. The germline gives CDR1 GTSNPN, CDR2 SVGIG (reference sequence). The CDR3 totals 14 residues. The CDR3 DNA follows: TGTGCCTGGAATACCCAGGGGCGCAGGGAGACCCAGTACTTC. As protein: CAWNTQGRRETQYF.

The chain joins TRBV5-1 to TRBJ2-1, with TRBD1 matching 7 bases. CDR1 and CDR2 (germline): SGHRS, YFSETQ. This CDR3 spans 14 amino acids. The trim removed 3 bases at V and 1 base at J, leaving 1 base unmatched. CDR3 sequence: CASSWGQSYNEQFF. For the CDR3, the DNA is TGCGCCAGCAGCTGGGGACAGTCCTACAATGAGCAGTTCTTC.

The CDR3 is CASSLMSTDTQYF. The DNA for the CDR3 is TGTGCCAGCAGCTTGATGAGCACAGATACGCAGTATTTT. The chain recombines TRBV7-2 with TRBJ2-3, with D unclear. V lost 3 bases and J 0 bases, leaving 4 bases between the germline ends. Germline assignment: CDR1 SGHTA and CDR2 FQGNSA. CDR3 length: 13 residues.

The V and J genes are TRBV7-9 and TRBJ2-3, with TRBD1 as a possible D gene (6 bases). CDR1 is SEHNR and CDR2 is FQNEAQ in the germline V gene (reference sequence). Trimming removed 2 bases from V and 6 bases from J, with 15 bases in between. The CDR3 runs 15 residues. CDR3 DNA sequence: TGTGCCAGCAGCTTATCGGCAGGGGCGGCGGATACGCAGTATTTT. Translating it yields CASSLSAGAADTQYF.

J is TRBJ1-2 and V is TRBV25-1; D is undetermined. Germline V lookup: CDR1 MGHDK, CDR2 SYGVNS. This CDR3 has 14 residues. V dropped 3 bases and J dropped 2 bases, with 10 bases sitting between them. The CDR3 DNA reads TGTGCCAGCAGTGAGAGAAGAGAAAACTATGGCTACACCTTC. Amino acid sequence: CASSERRENYGYTF.

The CDR3 DNA reads TGCGCCAGCATGGGTACCGGGGAGCTGTTTTTT. It yields the protein CASMGTGELFF. The chain uses TRBV5-1 and TRBJ2-2; no clear D gene. V gave up 6 bases and J gave up 5 bases, with 5 bases separating them. The CDR3 loop spans 11 amino acids. Per germline, CDR1 SGHRS and CDR2 YFSETQ.

The V call is TRBV2, the J call TRBJ2-5; 10 positions match TRBD2. V shed 7 bases, J shed 1 base, and the junction held 6 bases outside the gene matches. CDR3 length: 15 amino acids. The germline V gene encodes CDR1 SNHLY and CDR2 FYNNEI. The CDR3 loop is CASTGLAASQETQYF. CDR3 nucleotide sequence: TGTGCCAGCACCGGACTAGCGGCTTCCCAAGAGACCCAGTACTTC.

V is TRBV11-2 and J is TRBJ2-5; the D gene is possibly TRBD2 (6 bases). This CDR3 spans 16 amino acids. Trimming pared 1 base from V and 8 bases from J, leaving 20 bases between. CDR1 and CDR2 from the germline V gene are SGHAT and FQNNGV. The DNA of the CDR3 is TGTGCCAGCAGCTTAGGAACCGCACGACCCGCGGGAACCCAGTACTTC. Protein sequence: CASSLGTARPAGTQYF.

The gene calls are TRBV27 and TRBJ2-3, with a possible D match to TRBD1 (6 bases). Germline assignment: CDR1 MNHEY and CDR2 SMNVEV (reference sequence). The CDR3 is made up of 14 amino acids. The V and J ends lost 10 bases and 0 bases respectively, with 14 bases between them. The CDR3 here is CATGGGGSTDTQYF. The CDR3 nucleotides read TGTGCCACCGGTGGGGGCGGGAGCACAGATACGCAGTATTTT.

This clone has more than one count but fewer than ten. This chain joins TRBV29-1 and TRBJ2-7, with 9 bases identical to TRBD1. Per germline, CDR1 SQVTM and CDR2 ANQGSEA. The CDR3 loop spans 13 amino acids. With 4 bases clipped from V and 5 bases from J, the junction kept 6 bases outside the gene matches. In nucleotides, the CDR3 is TGCAGCGTTGCCCTCGACAGGGGGGACGAGCAGTACTTC. This sequence encodes CSVALDRGDEQYF.

The sample holds a few counts of this clone. The V call is TRBV27, the J call TRBJ2-1; no definite D call. The V gene's germline CDR1 is MNHEY and CDR2 SMNVEV (reference sequence). The CDR3 has 18 amino acids. Trimming shortened V by 3 bases and J by 4 bases, and 22 bases separated the two germline ends. CDR3 nucleotides: TGTGCCAGCAGTTTCGCCGTCAGAGACATTTTTTTATACAATGAGCAGTTCTTC. Encoded protein: CASSFAVRDIFLYNEQFF.

The chain employs TRBV5-5 and TRBJ1-6; 7 bases line up with TRBD1. The junction had 7 bases not matched to a gene; V was cut back by 7 bases and J by 6 bases. This CDR3 has 14 residues. Germline CDR1 is SGHKS and CDR2 is YYEKEE (reference sequence). The CDR3, as DNA: TGTGCCAGCGGTCCGGGACAGCTTAATTCACCCCTCCACTTT. Translating it yields CASGPGQLNSPLHF.

The gene calls are TRBV24-1 and TRBJ1-5; the match to TRBD1 covers 9 bases. Looked up from germline, CDR1 is KGHDR and CDR2 is SFDVKD. The CDR3 is made up of 16 amino acids. V gave up 5 bases and J gave up 6 bases; unmatched junction bases: 10. DNA of the CDR3: TGTGCCACCAGTGGTTCGGGGACAGGGACGGCTCAGCCCCAGCATTTT. Its translation: CATSGSGTGTAQPQHF.

The V and J genes are TRBV7-2 and TRBJ1-6, with 8 bases matching TRBD1. There are 17 residues in the CDR3. CDR1 is SGHTA and CDR2 is FQGNSA in the germline V gene. V shed 2 bases, J shed 9 bases, and the junction held 12 bases outside the gene matches. CDR3 sequence: CASSLFSRGRLGSPLHF. The CDR3 nucleotides are TGTGCCAGCAGCTTATTTTCCAGGGGGCGCCTCGGTTCACCCCTCCACTTT.

The chain employs TRBV30 and TRBJ1-4; 7 bases map to TRBD1. This CDR3 region has 14 residues. V lost 7 bases, J lost 5 bases, and 10 bases stayed unmatched. From germline, CDR1 is GTSNPN and CDR2 SVGIG (reference sequence). This chain's CDR3 is CALIRDSGNEKLFF. CDR3 nucleotide sequence: TGTGCCTTGATCCGGGACAGCGGCAATGAAAAACTGTTTTTT.

V usage is TRBV21-1 and J usage is TRBJ1-2. TRBV21-1 is tagged as a pseudogene. CDR3 length equals 8 residues. The DNA for the CDR3 is TGTGCCAGCAGCACCTTTAGCTTC. It yields the protein CASSTFSF.

V gene TRBV29-1 combines with J gene TRBJ2-7; 10 bases align to TRBD1. The CDR3 sequence is 15 residues long. From germline, CDR1 is SQVTM and CDR2 ANQGSEA. The trim removed 4 bases at V and 6 bases at J, leaving 12 bases unmatched. The CDR3 nucleotides are TGCAGCGTTGGTAGGGGCGGGACAGGGGCTGTCGAGCAGTACTTC. Protein product: CSVGRGGTGAVEQYF.

This chain connects TRBV6-6 to TRBJ1-1, with D hard to call. V lost 0 bases and J lost 5, with 13 bases in between. CDR1 MNHNY and CDR2 SVGAGI come from the germline V gene (reference sequence). This CDR3 is built from 15 residues. For the CDR3, the DNA is TGTGCCAGCAGTTACTCTGACACCCGTTGGACTGAAGCTTTCTTT. Its translation is CASSYSDTRWTEAFF.

This chain connects TRBV19 to TRBJ2-3; 11 bases fit TRBD2. Losses at the gene ends were 8 bases for V and 0 bases for J; bases not matched to a gene: 4. The CDR3 has 15 amino acids. Germline values: CDR1 LNHDA, CDR2 SQIVND (reference sequence). The CDR3, as DNA: TGTGCCAGTTGCCGGACTAGCGGGAGCACAGATACGCAGTATTTT. Translating gives CASCRTSGSTDTQYF.